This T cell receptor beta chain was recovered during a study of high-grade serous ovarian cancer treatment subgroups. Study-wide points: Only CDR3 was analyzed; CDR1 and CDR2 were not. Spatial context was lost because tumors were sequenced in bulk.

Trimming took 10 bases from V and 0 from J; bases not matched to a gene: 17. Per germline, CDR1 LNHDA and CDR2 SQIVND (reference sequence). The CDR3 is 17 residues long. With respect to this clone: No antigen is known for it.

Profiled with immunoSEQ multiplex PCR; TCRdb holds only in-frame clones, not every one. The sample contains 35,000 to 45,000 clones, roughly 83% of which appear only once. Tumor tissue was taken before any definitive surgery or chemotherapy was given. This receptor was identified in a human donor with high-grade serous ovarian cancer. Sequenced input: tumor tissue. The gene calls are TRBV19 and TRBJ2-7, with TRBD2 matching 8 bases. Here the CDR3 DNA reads TGTGCCACTCAGCGGGAGTATCGGGCCCTGAGCTCCTACGAGCAGTACTTC. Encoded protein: CATQREYRALSSYEQYF.